Sequencing of this T cell receptor beta chain was carried out in a study of cytomegalovirus exposure and HLA in healthy donors. The PCR made use of 60 Vbeta and 13 Jbeta primers. As processed by the authors: Among the unique TCR beta chains that a later analysis counted, 80 million to 100 million in all, 10 million to 13 million were shared. Here immunoSEQ multiplex PCR was the method, and the copy in TCRdb shows in-frame clones only, minus some. The V and J calls and clone size are taken from that table; D and trimming were inferred from the DNA. The sample lists about 76,000 clones, 60% to 75% occurring once. The CDR3 is made up of 16 amino acids. V shed 2 bases, J shed 1 base, and the junction held 7 bases outside the gene matches. The germline V gene has CDR1 SGHVS and CDR2 FNYEAQ.

Source material: PBMCs. The source is a woman in her thirties or forties in good health and CMV-seropositive. V gene TRBV7-6 combines with J gene TRBJ2-5; the match to TRBD1 covers 7 bases. CDR3 coding DNA: TGTGCCAGCAGCTTAAATAGCCCAGGGGGCCAAGAGACCCAGTACTTC. This encodes CASSLNSPGGQETQYF.